The entry below describes one TCR beta chain. What it binds is unknown. Healthy donors of bone marrow made up the group. PCR was performed using 60 Vbeta and 13 Jbeta primers. Profiled with immunoSEQ multiplex PCR; TCRdb holds only in-frame clones, not every one. Found here are around 150,000 clones, roughly three quarters of them singletons; the top ten hold around 2%. Germline CDR1 is MNHEY and CDR2 is SMNVEV (reference sequence). Trimming left V 2 bases short and J 5 bases short, with 22 bases between. The CDR3 runs to 18 residues. This sample is drawn from a study of cytomegalovirus exposure and HLA in healthy donors. Findings of the study overall: Upon later analysis, TCR association rates were observed to vary by HLA locus, being highest for DRB1 and lowest for HLA-C.

The sequence was obtained from a man aged 30 to 45 in good health and CMV-seronegative. The sequenced sample was PBMCs. The chain carries TRBV27 and TRBJ2-1, with D perhaps matching TRBD2 (6 bases). The DNA of the CDR3 is TGTGCCAGCAGTTTAGAGGGGTGGGGCGGGGAGGTGGACAATGAGCAGTTCTTC. Amino acids: CASSLEGWGGEVDNEQFF.